This is a list of T cell receptor beta chains from one sample in a study of blood T cell repertoires in COVID-19. Profiled with immunoSEQ multiplex PCR; TCRdb holds only in-frame clones, not every one. The data contain some 490,000 clones, roughly nine tenths of them singletons. Sequencing was done on a sample of PBMCs or T cells enriched from blood (not recorded which). Receptors originate from an older woman who had recovered from COVID-19. CDR3s include the opening cysteine and the closing phenylalanine or tryptophan. A D gene is named only where the DNA matches it firmly. Where a row states a size, it is once, few, many or the class of an expanded clone; other rows omit it.

v_call: TRBV11-2; clone_size: .; d_call: .; cdr3_length: 14; j_call: TRBJ2-1; cdr3_aa: CASSFSGWFDEQFF; cdr3_nt: TGTGCCAGCAGCTTCTCAGGGTGGTTCGATGAGCAGTTCTTC
v_call: TRBV6-5; clone_size: .; d_call: .; cdr3_length: 14; j_call: TRBJ1-3; cdr3_aa: CASKGGAWGNTIYF; cdr3_nt: TGTGCCAGCAAAGGGGGGGCGTGGGGAAACACCATATATTTT
v_call: TRBV25-1; clone_size: .; d_call: .; cdr3_length: 15; j_call: TRBJ1-1; cdr3_aa: CASSQMGAGYTEAFF; cdr3_nt: TGTGCCAGCAGTCAAATGGGGGCAGGGTACACTGAAGCTTTCTTT
v_call: TRBV7-2; clone_size: .; d_call: TRBD2; cdr3_length: 16; j_call: TRBJ2-3; cdr3_aa: CASSSSGGAYSDTQYF; cdr3_nt: TGTGCCAGCAGCTCTAGCGGGGGGGCCTATTCAGATACGCAGTATTTT
v_call: TRBV19; clone_size: .; d_call: .; cdr3_length: 13; j_call: TRBJ1-5; cdr3_aa: CASSTIRDQPQHF; cdr3_nt: TGTGCCAGTAGTACCATCAGGGATCAGCCCCAGCATTTT
v_call: TRBV2; clone_size: .; d_call: .; cdr3_length: 13; j_call: TRBJ1-5; cdr3_aa: CASIGDFKQPQHF; cdr3_nt: TGTGCCAGCATCGGGGACTTCAAACAGCCCCAGCATTTT
v_call: TRBV7-9; clone_size: .; d_call: TRBD1; cdr3_length: 15; j_call: TRBJ1-1; cdr3_aa: CASSLFGTDNTEAFF; cdr3_nt: TGTGCCAGCAGCCTCTTCGGGACAGATAACACTGAAGCTTTCTTT
v_call: TRBV23-1; clone_size: .; d_call: TRBD1; cdr3_length: 15; j_call: TRBJ2-7; cdr3_aa: CASSQSGQGRYEQYF; cdr3_nt: TGCGCCAGCAGTCAATCGGGACAGGGCCGCTACGAGCAGTACTTC
v_call: TRBV6-1; clone_size: .; d_call: TRBD1; cdr3_length: 15; j_call: TRBJ1-6; cdr3_aa: CASSVATGDNSPLHF; cdr3_nt: TGTGCCAGCAGTGTAGCGACAGGGGATAATTCACCCCTCCACTTT
v_call: TRBV7-2; clone_size: once; d_call: .; cdr3_length: 16; j_call: TRBJ2-1; cdr3_aa: CASSPQVYFGNNEQFF; cdr3_nt: TGTGCCAGCAGCCCCCAGGTGTACTTCGGGAACAATGAGCAGTTCTTC
v_call: TRBV19; clone_size: .; d_call: .; cdr3_length: 15; j_call: TRBJ2-6; cdr3_aa: CASTHGGLGANVLTF; cdr3_nt: TGTGCCAGTACCCACGGGGGATTGGGGGCCAACGTCCTGACTTTC
v_call: TRBV27; clone_size: .; d_call: TRBD1; cdr3_length: 13; j_call: TRBJ1-1; cdr3_aa: CASSGTANTEAFF; cdr3_nt: TGTGCCAGCAGTGGGACAGCCAACACTGAAGCTTTCTTT
v_call: TRBV2; clone_size: .; d_call: .; cdr3_length: 13; j_call: TRBJ2-5; cdr3_aa: CAILRRGMETQYF; cdr3_nt: TGTGCCATTCTACGGAGGGGAATGGAGACCCAGTACTTC
v_call: TRBV11-2; clone_size: .; d_call: .; cdr3_length: 14; j_call: TRBJ2-7; cdr3_aa: CASSLNVQGDEQYF; cdr3_nt: TGTGCCAGCAGCCTTAACGTACAGGGCGACGAGCAGTACTTC
v_call: TRBV10-1; clone_size: .; d_call: TRBD2; cdr3_length: 12; j_call: TRBJ2-2; cdr3_aa: CASRSGAGELFF; cdr3_nt: TGCGCCAGCAGGAGCGGGGCCGGGGAGCTGTTTTTT
v_call: TRBV19; clone_size: .; d_call: TRBD2; cdr3_length: 15; j_call: TRBJ2-2; cdr3_aa: CASRNLGLGTGELFF; cdr3_nt: TGTGCCAGTAGGAATCTAGGACTAGGGACCGGGGAGCTGTTTTTT
v_call: TRBV12-5; clone_size: .; d_call: .; cdr3_length: 14; j_call: TRBJ2-1; cdr3_aa: CASGWGGLYNEQFF; cdr3_nt: TGTGCTAGTGGTTGGGGGGGGCTTTACAATGAGCAGTTCTTC
v_call: TRBV19; clone_size: .; d_call: .; cdr3_length: 15; j_call: TRBJ2-3; cdr3_aa: CASMLGQSSTDTQYF; cdr3_nt: TGTGCCAGTATGTTAGGACAGTCTAGCACAGATACGCAGTATTTT
v_call: TRBV18; clone_size: few; d_call: TRBD1; cdr3_length: 14; j_call: TRBJ1-1; cdr3_aa: CASSPDRMNTEAFF; cdr3_nt: TGTGCCAGCTCACCGGACAGGATGAACACTGAAGCTTTCTTT
v_call: TRBV3-1/TRBV3-2; clone_size: .; d_call: .; cdr3_length: 13; j_call: TRBJ1-1; cdr3_aa: CASSQIGGSPAFF; cdr3_nt: TGTGCCAGCAGCCAAATCGGGGGTTCACCGGCTTTCTTT
v_call: TRBV6-5; clone_size: .; d_call: TRBD1; cdr3_length: 15; j_call: TRBJ1-2; cdr3_aa: CASSYPGQGTYGYTF; cdr3_nt: TGTGCCAGCAGTTACCCTGGACAGGGGACCTATGGCTACACCTTC
v_call: TRBV19; clone_size: .; d_call: .; cdr3_length: 13; j_call: TRBJ1-1; cdr3_aa: CASRDQGSTEAFF; cdr3_nt: TGTGCCAGTAGGGATCAGGGGTCCACTGAAGCTTTCTTT
v_call: TRBV5-1; clone_size: .; d_call: .; cdr3_length: 17; j_call: TRBJ2-2; cdr3_aa: CASSLASLGVNTGELFF; cdr3_nt: TGCGCCAGCAGCTTGGCTTCCCTCGGGGTGAACACCGGGGAGCTGTTTTTT
v_call: TRBV28; clone_size: .; d_call: TRBD2; cdr3_length: 16; j_call: TRBJ2-1; cdr3_aa: CASSLNLAGLDNEQFF; cdr3_nt: TGTGCCAGCAGTTTAAACCTAGCGGGGCTAGACAATGAGCAGTTCTTC
v_call: TRBV6-6; clone_size: .; d_call: TRBD2; cdr3_length: 16; j_call: TRBJ2-3; cdr3_aa: CASSRTSGGSTDTQYF; cdr3_nt: TGTGCCAGCAGCCGAACTAGCGGGGGTAGCACAGATACGCAGTATTTT
v_call: TRBV27; clone_size: .; d_call: TRBD1; cdr3_length: 15; j_call: TRBJ2-7; cdr3_aa: CASSSRTGSSYEQYF; cdr3_nt: TGTGCCAGCAGTTCCCGGACAGGGAGCTCCTACGAGCAGTACTTC
v_call: TRBV19; clone_size: .; d_call: TRBD1; cdr3_length: 15; j_call: TRBJ1-1; cdr3_aa: CASSPWTGSGTEAFF; cdr3_nt: TGTGCCAGTAGTCCTTGGACAGGGTCGGGCACTGAAGCTTTCTTT
v_call: TRBV3-1/TRBV3-2; clone_size: .; d_call: .; cdr3_length: 13; j_call: TRBJ1-2; cdr3_aa: CASSQWDTDGYTF; cdr3_nt: TGTGCCAGCAGCCAATGGGACACCGATGGCTACACCTTC
v_call: TRBV10-3; clone_size: .; d_call: TRBD1; cdr3_length: 17; j_call: TRBJ2-2; cdr3_aa: CAISDNAGTGRTGELFF; cdr3_nt: TGTGCCATCAGCGATAATGCCGGGACAGGGAGGACCGGGGAGCTGTTTTTT
v_call: TRBV5-6; clone_size: once; d_call: .; cdr3_length: 14; j_call: TRBJ1-3; cdr3_aa: CASSPGPGGNTIYF; cdr3_nt: TGTGCCAGCAGCCCTGGGCCAGGGGGAAACACCATATATTTT
v_call: TRBV5-1; clone_size: .; d_call: .; cdr3_length: 14; j_call: TRBJ2-7; cdr3_aa: CASSVDLTSYEQYF; cdr3_nt: TGCGCCAGCAGCGTCGACTTAACCTCCTACGAGCAGTACTTC
v_call: TRBV2; clone_size: .; d_call: .; cdr3_length: 14; j_call: TRBJ2-5; cdr3_aa: CASKLMGGRETQYF; cdr3_nt: TGTGCCAGCAAACTCATGGGGGGGCGAGAGACCCAGTACTTC
v_call: TRBV4-1; clone_size: .; d_call: .; cdr3_length: 14; j_call: TRBJ1-4; cdr3_aa: CASSIGAANEKLFF; cdr3_nt: TGCGCCAGCAGCATTGGGGCAGCTAATGAAAAACTGTTTTTT
v_call: TRBV5-4; clone_size: .; d_call: TRBD1; cdr3_length: 15; j_call: TRBJ1-2; cdr3_aa: CASSFGDRELSGYTF; cdr3_nt: TGTGCCAGCAGCTTCGGAGACAGGGAATTGAGTGGCTACACCTTC
v_call: TRBV6-1; clone_size: .; d_call: TRBD1; cdr3_length: 16; j_call: TRBJ1-3; cdr3_aa: CASSVGQVLSGNTIYF; cdr3_nt: TGTGCCAGCAGTGTGGGACAGGTTCTCTCTGGAAACACCATATATTTT
v_call: TRBV5-1; clone_size: .; d_call: .; cdr3_length: 14; j_call: TRBJ2-2; cdr3_aa: CASTLDLNTGELFF; cdr3_nt: TGCGCCAGCACCTTGGACCTAAACACCGGGGAGCTGTTTTTT
v_call: TRBV5-6; clone_size: .; d_call: .; cdr3_length: 14; j_call: TRBJ1-1; cdr3_aa: CASSLRGLNTEAFF; cdr3_nt: TGTGCCAGCAGCTTGAGGGGTTTGAACACTGAAGCTTTCTTT
v_call: TRBV7-8; clone_size: .; d_call: .; cdr3_length: 12; j_call: TRBJ1-5; cdr3_aa: CASSSGNQPQHF; cdr3_nt: TGTGCCAGCAGTTCTGGCAATCAGCCCCAGCATTTT
v_call: TRBV27; clone_size: .; d_call: .; cdr3_length: 15; j_call: TRBJ2-6; cdr3_aa: CASSPDFFGANVLTF; cdr3_nt: TGTGCCAGCAGTCCCGACTTTTTCGGGGCCAACGTCCTGACTTTC
v_call: TRBV19; clone_size: .; d_call: .; cdr3_length: 14; j_call: TRBJ1-4; cdr3_aa: CASSIYPGNEKLFF; cdr3_nt: TGTGCCAGTAGTATATACCCAGGGAATGAAAAACTGTTTTTT
v_call: TRBV2; clone_size: .; d_call: .; cdr3_length: 12; j_call: TRBJ2-4; cdr3_aa: CASSRRDTFQYF; cdr3_nt: TGTGCCAGCAGTCGCCGGGACACCTTTCAGTACTTC
v_call: TRBV6-5; clone_size: .; d_call: .; cdr3_length: 15; j_call: TRBJ2-7; cdr3_aa: CASSAPTLSSYEQYF; cdr3_nt: TGTGCCAGCAGCGCCCCCACTCTTAGCTCCTACGAGCAGTACTTC
v_call: TRBV19; clone_size: once; d_call: TRBD1; cdr3_length: 16; j_call: TRBJ2-1; cdr3_aa: CASIDREGGPWNEQFF; cdr3_nt: TGTGCCAGTATTGACCGGGAAGGGGGCCCCTGGAATGAGCAGTTCTTC
v_call: TRBV6-5; clone_size: .; d_call: .; cdr3_length: 14; j_call: TRBJ2-7; cdr3_aa: CASSYTGVGDEQYF; cdr3_nt: TGTGCCAGCAGTTACACGGGGGTGGGGGACGAGCAGTACTTC
v_call: TRBV9; clone_size: once; d_call: TRBD1; cdr3_length: 16; j_call: TRBJ2-2; cdr3_aa: CASSVSGQGDTGELFF; cdr3_nt: TGTGCCAGCAGCGTATCGGGACAGGGTGATACCGGGGAGCTGTTTTTT
v_call: TRBV11-2; clone_size: .; d_call: .; cdr3_length: 15; j_call: TRBJ2-7; cdr3_aa: CASSLTSVTSYEQYF; cdr3_nt: TGTGCCAGCAGCTTAACGAGCGTAACCTCCTACGAGCAGTACTTC
v_call: TRBV2; clone_size: .; d_call: .; cdr3_length: 13; j_call: TRBJ2-7; cdr3_aa: CASSENTSYEQYF; cdr3_nt: TGTGCCAGCAGTGAAAACACCTCCTACGAGCAGTACTTC
v_call: TRBV6-5; clone_size: once; d_call: .; cdr3_length: 13; j_call: TRBJ1-2; cdr3_aa: CASGKGGADGYTF; cdr3_nt: TGTGCCAGCGGGAAAGGGGGGGCGGACGGCTACACCTTC
v_call: TRBV7-2; clone_size: .; d_call: TRBD1; cdr3_length: 15; j_call: TRBJ1-3; cdr3_aa: CASSYRGLSGNTIYF; cdr3_nt: TGTGCCAGCAGCTACAGGGGCCTCTCTGGAAACACCATATATTTT
v_call: TRBV3-1/TRBV3-2; clone_size: .; d_call: TRBD1; cdr3_length: 14; j_call: TRBJ1-2; cdr3_aa: CASSRGQGADGYTF; cdr3_nt: TGTGCCAGCAGCCGAGGACAGGGGGCGGATGGCTACACCTTC
v_call: TRBV27; clone_size: .; d_call: TRBD2; cdr3_length: 15; j_call: TRBJ2-2; cdr3_aa: CASSLRSGGPGELFF; cdr3_nt: TGTGCCAGCAGTTTACGGTCGGGGGGGCCGGGGGAGCTGTTTTTT
v_call: TRBV15; clone_size: .; d_call: .; cdr3_length: 15; j_call: TRBJ1-1; cdr3_aa: CATSRSGGGYTEAFF; cdr3_nt: TGTGCCACCAGCAGATCCGGTGGAGGGTACACTGAAGCTTTCTTT
v_call: TRBV2; clone_size: .; d_call: .; cdr3_length: 13; j_call: TRBJ1-1; cdr3_aa: CASSESQGIGAFF; cdr3_nt: TGTGCCAGCAGTGAGTCGCAGGGGATCGGTGCTTTCTTT
v_call: TRBV6-5; clone_size: .; d_call: .; cdr3_length: 14; j_call: TRBJ1-4; cdr3_aa: CASTSQGPNEKLFF; cdr3_nt: TGTGCCAGCACTTCACAGGGACCTAATGAAAAACTGTTTTTT
v_call: TRBV19; clone_size: .; d_call: .; cdr3_length: 13; j_call: TRBJ2-5; cdr3_aa: CASSSTAQETQYF; cdr3_nt: TGTGCCAGTAGTAGTACAGCCCAAGAGACCCAGTACTTC
v_call: TRBV7-9; clone_size: .; d_call: TRBD1; cdr3_length: 15; j_call: TRBJ1-6; cdr3_aa: CASSHSDRADSPLHF; cdr3_nt: TGTGCCAGCAGCCACTCGGACAGGGCCGATTCACCCCTCCACTTT
v_call: TRBV28; clone_size: .; d_call: .; cdr3_length: 11; j_call: TRBJ2-1; cdr3_aa: CASIQRDEQFF; cdr3_nt: TGTGCCAGCATTCAACGCGATGAGCAGTTCTTC